Listed below are T cell receptor beta chains from one sample, sequenced in a study of blood T cell repertoires in COVID-19. Repertoires were generated with immunoSEQ multiplex PCR, while TCRdb's copy carries only in-frame clones and drops some. The sample has 270,000 or so clones; about 87% are singletons. Sequences were obtained from peripheral blood. All receptors come from a human donor in a cohort sampled during active COVID-19. Each CDR3 is given with its conserved first and last residue. The order of the fields is CDR3 DNA, CDR3 protein, J gene, V gene, D gene, clone size. D genes are given only for firm matches. Not all rows give a size; the values are once, few, many and, for expanded clones, a class.

CDR3 DNA: TGCGCCAGCAGCTTGGGCTATCTGTACAATGAGCAGTTCTTC; CDR3 protein: CASSLGYLYNEQFF; J gene: TRBJ2-1; V gene: TRBV5-1; D gene: -; clone size: -
CDR3 DNA: TGTGCCAGCAGCTTGGACCCTAGCGCGGATACGCAGTATTTT; CDR3 protein: CASSLDPSADTQYF; J gene: TRBJ2-3; V gene: TRBV5-6; D gene: -; clone size: once
CDR3 DNA: TGTGCCAGCAGTTTGTTAGCCTACAATGAGCAGTTCTTC; CDR3 protein: CASSLLAYNEQFF; J gene: TRBJ2-1; V gene: TRBV12-3/TRBV12-4; D gene: -; clone size: -
CDR3 DNA: TGCAGTGCTACAGGGGGCATTGAAGCTTTCTTT; CDR3 protein: CSATGGIEAFF; J gene: TRBJ1-1; V gene: TRBV20-1; D gene: TRBD1; clone size: -
CDR3 DNA: TGTGCCAGCAGTTACTCCCCACTAGCGGGAGTCCGGGTTACGCAGTATTTT; CDR3 protein: CASSYSPLAGVRVTQYF; J gene: TRBJ2-3; V gene: TRBV6-2/TRBV6-3; D gene: TRBD2; clone size: -
CDR3 DNA: TGTGCCAGCAGCGCAGGGGGCCTGAACGAGCAGTACTTC; CDR3 protein: CASSAGGLNEQYF; J gene: TRBJ2-7; V gene: TRBV6-5; D gene: TRBD1; clone size: -
CDR3 DNA: TGTGCCAGCAGTTCGAAGCGGGGCAGCTCCTACAATGAGCAGTTCTTC; CDR3 protein: CASSSKRGSSYNEQFF; J gene: TRBJ2-1; V gene: TRBV11-3; D gene: TRBD2; clone size: -
CDR3 DNA: TGTGCCAGCAGTTTAAACCGCGTCTCTGGAAACACCATATATTTT; CDR3 protein: CASSLNRVSGNTIYF; J gene: TRBJ1-3; V gene: TRBV27; D gene: -; clone size: -
CDR3 DNA: TGTGCCAGTAGTGGGGGACAGGGAACCTACAATGAGCAGTTCTTC; CDR3 protein: CASSGGQGTYNEQFF; J gene: TRBJ2-1; V gene: TRBV19; D gene: TRBD1; clone size: -
CDR3 DNA: TGTGCCAGCAGCCAATCGGGGGGGGGTCAGTTCTTC; CDR3 protein: CASSQSGGGQFF; J gene: TRBJ2-1; V gene: TRBV4-2; D gene: TRBD2; clone size: -
CDR3 DNA: TGCGCCAGCAGCCCTTGGGACAGCAATTTATATGGCTACACCTTC; CDR3 protein: CASSPWDSNLYGYTF; J gene: TRBJ1-2; V gene: TRBV4-1; D gene: TRBD1; clone size: -
CDR3 DNA: TGTGCCAGCAGTCCACAGGGTCTCGAGCAGTACTTC; CDR3 protein: CASSPQGLEQYF; J gene: TRBJ2-7; V gene: TRBV6-2/TRBV6-3; D gene: -; clone size: -
CDR3 DNA: TGTGCCACCAGCAGAGGAGCGGGTGGGGAAAAACTGTTTTTT; CDR3 protein: CATSRGAGGEKLFF; J gene: TRBJ1-4; V gene: TRBV15; D gene: -; clone size: -
CDR3 DNA: TGTGCCAGCAGTTACTGGCAGAACACTGAAGCTTTCTTT; CDR3 protein: CASSYWQNTEAFF; J gene: TRBJ1-1; V gene: TRBV6-2/TRBV6-3; D gene: -; clone size: -
CDR3 DNA: TGTGCCAGCAGCCCGGAAGCGGGTGCCTACGAGCAGTACTTC; CDR3 protein: CASSPEAGAYEQYF; J gene: TRBJ2-7; V gene: TRBV11-3; D gene: -; clone size: -
CDR3 DNA: TGTGCCACCAGTGCCGCGACCCCACAGGGGATGGTGTATGGCTACACCTTC; CDR3 protein: CATSAATPQGMVYGYTF; J gene: TRBJ1-2; V gene: TRBV24-1; D gene: TRBD1; clone size: -
CDR3 DNA: TGTGCCAGCCTTACATTGGTAAATGGCTACACCTTC; CDR3 protein: CASLTLVNGYTF; J gene: TRBJ1-2; V gene: TRBV6-5; D gene: -; clone size: -
CDR3 DNA: TGTGCCAGCAGCGCGACTAGCGGGGGGCCCGTGAACACCGGGGAGCTGTTTTTT; CDR3 protein: CASSATSGGPVNTGELFF; J gene: TRBJ2-2; V gene: TRBV9; D gene: TRBD2; clone size: once
CDR3 DNA: TGCAGCGTTCAAGTTGGGGAGGGCTACGAGCAGTACTTC; CDR3 protein: CSVQVGEGYEQYF; J gene: TRBJ2-7; V gene: TRBV29-1; D gene: TRBD2; clone size: -
CDR3 DNA: TGCGCCAGCAGCTTGGCCAGGGGATCCTACGAGCAGTACTTC; CDR3 protein: CASSLARGSYEQYF; J gene: TRBJ2-7; V gene: TRBV5-1; D gene: -; clone size: -
CDR3 DNA: TGCAGCGTTGACACTAGCGGGGTTAAAGAGACCCAGTACTTC; CDR3 protein: CSVDTSGVKETQYF; J gene: TRBJ2-5; V gene: TRBV29-1; D gene: TRBD2; clone size: -
CDR3 DNA: TGTGCCAGTAGTAGGGGCGATGGAAAACTGTTTTTT; CDR3 protein: CASSRGDGKLFF; J gene: TRBJ1-4; V gene: TRBV19; D gene: -; clone size: -
CDR3 DNA: TGTGCCAGCAGCTCCACCCGTCCGGGAGGGGAGCAGTTCTTC; CDR3 protein: CASSSTRPGGEQFF; J gene: TRBJ2-1; V gene: TRBV7-9; D gene: TRBD2; clone size: -
CDR3 DNA: TGTGCCAGCAGCCAAGATCTGGGACTAGCCAGGAATGAGCAGTTCTTC; CDR3 protein: CASSQDLGLARNEQFF; J gene: TRBJ2-1; V gene: TRBV14; D gene: TRBD2; clone size: -
CDR3 DNA: TGTGCCAGCAGCCTTCTCCAAACAGGGATCGGTACCTTC; CDR3 protein: CASSLLQTGIGTF; J gene: TRBJ1-2; V gene: TRBV7-9; D gene: -; clone size: few
CDR3 DNA: TGTGCCAGCAGTTACTCCGGGGACGAGCAGTACTTC; CDR3 protein: CASSYSGDEQYF; J gene: TRBJ2-7; V gene: TRBV6-5; D gene: -; clone size: -
CDR3 DNA: TGTGCCAGCAGCCCTCTGAGGGAACGGCCCGCCTACGAGCAGTACTTC; CDR3 protein: CASSPLRERPAYEQYF; J gene: TRBJ2-7; V gene: TRBV3-1/TRBV3-2; D gene: -; clone size: -
CDR3 DNA: TGTGCCAGCAGCTTAGTCAGGGGAGGGGATGGCTACACCTTC; CDR3 protein: CASSLVRGGDGYTF; J gene: TRBJ1-2; V gene: TRBV13; D gene: -; clone size: many
CDR3 DNA: TGTGCCAGCAGCTTAGAGACGGACAGGGGGCAAGGCTACACCTTC; CDR3 protein: CASSLETDRGQGYTF; J gene: TRBJ1-2; V gene: TRBV13; D gene: TRBD1; clone size: -
CDR3 DNA: TGCGCCAGCAGTTTGGACAGGGGATCTTATGGCTACACCTTC; CDR3 protein: CASSLDRGSYGYTF; J gene: TRBJ1-2; V gene: TRBV5-1; D gene: TRBD1; clone size: -
CDR3 DNA: TGTGCCAGTAGTATAGCCACTACAAACCTCTACGAGCAGTACTTC; CDR3 protein: CASSIATTNLYEQYF; J gene: TRBJ2-7; V gene: TRBV19; D gene: -; clone size: -
CDR3 DNA: TGTGCCTGCAGAGAGGGGGGGCGCTGGTATGGCTACACCTTC; CDR3 protein: CACREGGRWYGYTF; J gene: TRBJ1-2; V gene: TRBV13; D gene: -; clone size: -
CDR3 DNA: TGTGCCAGCAGCTTTAGGTTTTTTCCGGAATCGACAGCCGGCTACGAGCAGTACTTC; CDR3 protein: CASSFRFFPESTAGYEQYF; J gene: TRBJ2-7; V gene: TRBV12-1; D gene: -; clone size: -
CDR3 DNA: TGTGCCAGCAGCCGAGAGCTTCGGACAGAGGGCGGAGAAAAACTGTTTTTT; CDR3 protein: CASSRELRTEGGEKLFF; J gene: TRBJ1-4; V gene: TRBV4-2; D gene: -; clone size: few
CDR3 DNA: TGTGCCATCAGTGACGCCACAGGGAGAGACACTGAAGCTTTCTTT; CDR3 protein: CAISDATGRDTEAFF; J gene: TRBJ1-1; V gene: TRBV10-3; D gene: -; clone size: once
CDR3 DNA: TGTGCCAGCAGGACAGGGGCGGATGGCTACACCTTC; CDR3 protein: CASRTGADGYTF; J gene: TRBJ1-2; V gene: TRBV11-2; D gene: TRBD1; clone size: many
CDR3 DNA: TGTGCCAGCAGCTCACTAGTCTATGGCACAGATACGCAGTATTTT; CDR3 protein: CASSSLVYGTDTQYF; J gene: TRBJ2-3; V gene: TRBV7-9; D gene: -; clone size: -
CDR3 DNA: TGTGCCAGCAGCCGCCCATCGACAGCGAGCTCCTATAATTCACCCCTCCACTTT; CDR3 protein: CASSRPSTASSYNSPLHF; J gene: TRBJ1-6; V gene: TRBV7-2; D gene: -; clone size: -
CDR3 DNA: TGTGCCAGCAGCTCCTTGTTCGCGGGGGAACAGGGCCCTGAGCAGTACTTC; CDR3 protein: CASSSLFAGEQGPEQYF; J gene: TRBJ2-7; V gene: TRBV5-5; D gene: -; clone size: -
CDR3 DNA: TGTGCCAGCAGCCAATTGGCCAGGGCGAACACCGGGGAGCTGTTTTTT; CDR3 protein: CASSQLARANTGELFF; J gene: TRBJ2-2; V gene: TRBV3-1/TRBV3-2; D gene: -; clone size: once
CDR3 DNA: TGTGCCAGCAGTGATCCGGGACAGGGAAACTATGGCTACACCTTC; CDR3 protein: CASSDPGQGNYGYTF; J gene: TRBJ1-2; V gene: TRBV6-4; D gene: TRBD1; clone size: -
CDR3 DNA: TGTGCCAGCAGCGCGAGGACAGCGACTAACACTGAAGCTTTCTTT; CDR3 protein: CASSARTATNTEAFF; J gene: TRBJ1-1; V gene: TRBV27; D gene: -; clone size: -
CDR3 DNA: TGTGCCAGCAGCCAAGATGCGACTAGCGGATACAATGAGCAGTTCTTC; CDR3 protein: CASSQDATSGYNEQFF; J gene: TRBJ2-1; V gene: TRBV4-2; D gene: TRBD2; clone size: many
CDR3 DNA: TGCAGTGCTAGTATAGCCTCTGGAAACACCATATATTTT; CDR3 protein: CSASIASGNTIYF; J gene: TRBJ1-3; V gene: TRBV20-1; D gene: -; clone size: -
CDR3 DNA: TGTGCCAGCAGTTTAGGGGGGATAGCGCATACGCAGTATTTT; CDR3 protein: CASSLGGIAHTQYF; J gene: TRBJ2-3; V gene: TRBV27; D gene: -; clone size: -
CDR3 DNA: TGTGCCAGCAGCCCCCGACAGGGGATGACAGATACGCAGTATTTT; CDR3 protein: CASSPRQGMTDTQYF; J gene: TRBJ2-3; V gene: TRBV11-3; D gene: TRBD1; clone size: -
CDR3 DNA: TGTGCCAGCAGCTCTCCTGGTAGGGGGCAAGAGACCCAGTACTTC; CDR3 protein: CASSSPGRGQETQYF; J gene: TRBJ2-5; V gene: TRBV7-2; D gene: -; clone size: -
CDR3 DNA: TGTGCCAGCAGCAATGACAGAATCTACGAGCAGTACTTC; CDR3 protein: CASSNDRIYEQYF; J gene: TRBJ2-7; V gene: TRBV5-4; D gene: -; clone size: -
CDR3 DNA: TGTGCCAGCTCTTTAGTTGCGAAGAATCTACGGTACGAGCAGTACTTC; CDR3 protein: CASSLVAKNLRYEQYF; J gene: TRBJ2-7; V gene: TRBV18; D gene: -; clone size: -
CDR3 DNA: TGTGCCAGCAGCTTGACCCACAGGGAAGATACGCAGTATTTT; CDR3 protein: CASSLTHREDTQYF; J gene: TRBJ2-3; V gene: TRBV5-4; D gene: -; clone size: -
CDR3 DNA: TGTGCCAGCAGCTTAGGTTTACTAGCGGGGGGCGCCGCAGATACGCAGTATTTT; CDR3 protein: CASSLGLLAGGAADTQYF; J gene: TRBJ2-3; V gene: TRBV7-2; D gene: TRBD2; clone size: -
CDR3 DNA: TGTGCCATCAGTGACGGGACAGGGGTGGCCCAGCCCCAGCATTTT; CDR3 protein: CAISDGTGVAQPQHF; J gene: TRBJ1-5; V gene: TRBV10-3; D gene: TRBD1; clone size: -
CDR3 DNA: TGTGCCAGCAGGGCCCCCTATACGCAGTATTTT; CDR3 protein: CASRAPYTQYF; J gene: TRBJ2-3; V gene: TRBV28; D gene: -; clone size: -